This entry concerns a single T cell receptor (beta chain). Its antigen is as yet unknown. Germline-derived CDR1 and CDR2 are KGHSH and LQKENI. The CDR3 loop spans 17 amino acids. V trimming: 0 bases; J trimming: 1 base; junction bases outside the gene matches: 5. Genomic DNA from each subset was divided evenly over several immunoSEQ plates. In the authors' methods: Filtering differed, since immunoSEQ gave only junction sequences and no quality scores. Sequenced by immunoSEQ multiplex PCR; TCRdb stores in-frame clones only, minus some. V, J and clone size are taken as reported in that table, and D and trimming were inferred from the DNA itself. The data hold about 2 million clones, with 95% observed a single time. The sample comes from a study of shared clonotypes between healthy human individuals. Regarding the study as a whole: Enrolling few donors narrowed the genetic and exposure-history diversity that was represented. Among non-shared clonotypes, generation probabilities were lower than among those shared by all four donors.

The chain uses TRBV18 and TRBJ2-2; 7 bases line up with TRBD2. The source material was naive CD4+ T cells sorted from blood. Subset specified: CD45RA+ positively selected. This sequence originates from a young man in good health. The CDR3 loop reads CASSPPYGGKNTGELFF. Here the CDR3 DNA reads TGTGCCAGCTCACCACCGTACGGGGGGAAGAACACCGGGGAGCTGTTTTTT.